A selection of T cell receptor beta chains follows, all from one sample in a study of blood T cell repertoires in COVID-19. Produced via immunoSEQ multiplex PCR; TCRdb's table is partial and in-frame only. The sample lists roughly 180,000 clones, roughly 85% occurring once. The sequencing input was PBMCs or T cells enriched from blood (not recorded which). Source of these receptors: a man aged 35 to 55 who had recovered from COVID-19. The CDR3 runs from the conserved cysteine through the conserved F or W. Each record gives: CDR3 protein, CDR3 DNA, clone size, J gene, D gene, V gene, CDR3 length. D genes are given only for firm matches. The size field is filled for only some rows; it gives once, few, many or a size class.

cdr3_aa: CASSVGSEGAQHF; cdr3_nt: TGTGCCAGCAGCGTAGGAAGCGAAGGGGCCCAGCATTTT; clone_size: once; j_call: TRBJ1-5; d_call: NA; v_call: TRBV9; cdr3_length: 13
cdr3_aa: CASSWANGDRAPQHF; cdr3_nt: TGTGCCAGCAGTTGGGCCAACGGGGATCGGGCGCCCCAGCATTTT; clone_size: NA; j_call: TRBJ1-5; d_call: NA; v_call: TRBV2; cdr3_length: 15
cdr3_aa: CASSHRGPNTEAFF; cdr3_nt: TGTGCCAGCAGCCACAGGGGGCCGAACACTGAAGCTTTCTTT; clone_size: NA; j_call: TRBJ1-1; d_call: TRBD1; v_call: TRBV9; cdr3_length: 14
cdr3_aa: CASSPDRVGYYDYGYTF; cdr3_nt: TGCGCCAGCAGCCCGGACAGGGTAGGGTATTATGACTATGGCTACACCTTC; clone_size: NA; j_call: TRBJ1-2; d_call: TRBD1; v_call: TRBV5-1; cdr3_length: 17
cdr3_aa: CASETGQRYEQYF; cdr3_nt: TGTGCCAGCGAAACAGGGCAACGCTACGAGCAGTACTTC; clone_size: NA; j_call: TRBJ2-7; d_call: NA; v_call: TRBV5-5; cdr3_length: 13
cdr3_aa: CASSLVGNTEAFF; cdr3_nt: TGTGCCAGCAGCTTGGTCGGGAACACTGAAGCTTTCTTT; clone_size: NA; j_call: TRBJ1-1; d_call: NA; v_call: TRBV11-2; cdr3_length: 13
cdr3_aa: CARTTGSNEKLFF; cdr3_nt: TGTGCCAGGACGACAGGATCTAATGAAAAACTGTTTTTT; clone_size: few; j_call: TRBJ1-4; d_call: NA; v_call: TRBV6-4; cdr3_length: 13
cdr3_aa: CASSQAGKGNTIYF; cdr3_nt: TGTGCCAGCAGCCAGGCGGGGAAAGGAAACACCATATATTTT; clone_size: NA; j_call: TRBJ1-3; d_call: NA; v_call: TRBV11-2; cdr3_length: 14
cdr3_aa: CASSFSGQGDIQYF; cdr3_nt: TGTGCCAGCAGTTTCTCAGGACAGGGGGACATTCAGTACTTC; clone_size: NA; j_call: TRBJ2-4; d_call: TRBD1; v_call: TRBV28; cdr3_length: 14
cdr3_aa: CASRRYRVGASNQPQHF; cdr3_nt: TGTGCCAGCAGAAGATACAGGGTAGGGGCTAGCAATCAGCCCCAGCATTTT; clone_size: NA; j_call: TRBJ1-5; d_call: NA; v_call: TRBV21-1; cdr3_length: 17
cdr3_aa: CASSYLGATEAFF; cdr3_nt: TGTGCCAGCAGTTACCTTGGGGCCACTGAAGCTTTCTTT; clone_size: NA; j_call: TRBJ1-1; d_call: NA; v_call: TRBV6-5; cdr3_length: 13
cdr3_aa: CAWSVSGQGRGEQYF; cdr3_nt: TGTGCCTGGAGTGTATCCGGACAGGGTAGGGGCGAGCAGTACTTC; clone_size: NA; j_call: TRBJ2-7; d_call: TRBD1; v_call: TRBV30; cdr3_length: 15
cdr3_aa: CASSLGQSASGNTIYF; cdr3_nt: TGTGCCAGCAGCTTGGGACAGAGTGCTTCTGGAAACACCATATATTTT; clone_size: few; j_call: TRBJ1-3; d_call: TRBD1; v_call: TRBV9; cdr3_length: 16
cdr3_aa: CASSVSGVGSPLHF; cdr3_nt: TGTGCCAGCAGCGTATCAGGGGTTGGTTCACCCCTCCACTTT; clone_size: NA; j_call: TRBJ1-6; d_call: NA; v_call: TRBV9; cdr3_length: 14
cdr3_aa: CASSRSNRAVAFF; cdr3_nt: TGTGCCAGCAGCCGTTCGAACAGGGCTGTCGCTTTCTTT; clone_size: NA; j_call: TRBJ1-1; d_call: NA; v_call: TRBV6-5; cdr3_length: 13
cdr3_aa: CASRRGGSTEAFF; cdr3_nt: TGTGCCAGCAGGCGGGGGGGATCCACTGAAGCTTTCTTT; clone_size: NA; j_call: TRBJ1-1; d_call: NA; v_call: TRBV27; cdr3_length: 13
cdr3_aa: CASSLIAGSGYGYTF; cdr3_nt: TGTGCCAGCAGCTTAATCGCGGGCTCTGGCTATGGCTACACCTTC; clone_size: NA; j_call: TRBJ1-2; d_call: NA; v_call: TRBV11-2; cdr3_length: 15
cdr3_aa: CASTEYSGQSYGYTF; cdr3_nt: TGTGCCAGCACCGAGTATTCGGGACAGAGTTATGGCTACACCTTC; clone_size: NA; j_call: TRBJ1-2; d_call: TRBD1; v_call: TRBV6-5; cdr3_length: 15
cdr3_aa: CASSLTGMNTEAFF; cdr3_nt: TGTGCCAGCAGTCTGACAGGAATGAACACTGAAGCTTTCTTT; clone_size: NA; j_call: TRBJ1-1; d_call: NA; v_call: TRBV6-5; cdr3_length: 14
cdr3_aa: CASRSGGTEAFF; cdr3_nt: TGTGCCAGCAGATCAGGGGGGACTGAAGCTTTCTTT; clone_size: NA; j_call: TRBJ1-1; d_call: TRBD1; v_call: TRBV12-3/TRBV12-4; cdr3_length: 12
cdr3_aa: CASSRPGTGAGGYTF; cdr3_nt: TGTGCCAGCAGCCGTCCCGGGACAGGGGCGGGAGGCTACACCTTC; clone_size: once; j_call: TRBJ1-2; d_call: TRBD1; v_call: TRBV3-1/TRBV3-2; cdr3_length: 15
cdr3_aa: CASRSLWPGGETNEKLFF; cdr3_nt: TGTGCCAGTAGGTCTCTCTGGCCCGGGGGGGAGACTAATGAAAAACTGTTTTTT; clone_size: NA; j_call: TRBJ1-4; d_call: NA; v_call: TRBV19; cdr3_length: 18
cdr3_aa: CASSFRSGRTNEQFF; cdr3_nt: TGCGCCAGCAGCTTCCGGAGCGGGAGGACCAATGAGCAGTTCTTC; clone_size: NA; j_call: TRBJ2-1; d_call: TRBD2; v_call: TRBV5-1; cdr3_length: 15
cdr3_aa: CASSALATGELFF; cdr3_nt: TGTGCCAGCAGTGCCCTGGCCACCGGGGAGCTGTTTTTT; clone_size: NA; j_call: TRBJ2-2; d_call: NA; v_call: TRBV25-1; cdr3_length: 13
cdr3_aa: CASSRLTGYNEQFF; cdr3_nt: TGTGCCAGCAGCCGTCTTACAGGGTACAATGAGCAGTTCTTC; clone_size: NA; j_call: TRBJ2-1; d_call: NA; v_call: TRBV7-6; cdr3_length: 14
cdr3_aa: CASSEARGGELFF; cdr3_nt: TGTGCCAGCAGTGAAGCGCGCGGCGGGGAGCTGTTTTTT; clone_size: NA; j_call: TRBJ2-2; d_call: NA; v_call: TRBV2; cdr3_length: 13
cdr3_aa: CASSQDGSSDRRRNYGYTF; cdr3_nt: TGCGCCAGCAGCCAAGATGGTTCCTCGGACAGACGCCGTAACTATGGCTACACCTTC; clone_size: NA; j_call: TRBJ1-2; d_call: NA; v_call: TRBV4-1; cdr3_length: 19
cdr3_aa: CASSLPGVGTGELFF; cdr3_nt: TGTGCCAGCAGCTTGCCGGGAGTAGGGACCGGGGAGCTGTTTTTT; clone_size: NA; j_call: TRBJ2-2; d_call: NA; v_call: TRBV5-6; cdr3_length: 15
cdr3_aa: CASAGGQGSRVDYGYTF; cdr3_nt: TGTGCCAGCGCCGGTGGACAGGGAAGTAGAGTTGACTATGGCTACACCTTC; clone_size: NA; j_call: TRBJ1-2; d_call: TRBD1; v_call: TRBV18; cdr3_length: 17